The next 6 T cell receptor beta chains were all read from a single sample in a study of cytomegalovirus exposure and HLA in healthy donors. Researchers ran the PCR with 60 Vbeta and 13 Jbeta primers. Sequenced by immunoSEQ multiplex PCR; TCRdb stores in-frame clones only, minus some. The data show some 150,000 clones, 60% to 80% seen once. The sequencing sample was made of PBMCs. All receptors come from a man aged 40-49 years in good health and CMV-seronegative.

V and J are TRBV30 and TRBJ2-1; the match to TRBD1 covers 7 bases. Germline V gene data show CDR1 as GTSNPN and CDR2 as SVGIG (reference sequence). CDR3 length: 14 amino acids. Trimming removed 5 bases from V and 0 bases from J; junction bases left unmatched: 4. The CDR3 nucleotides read TGTGCCTGGGGGACAGAGAACTCCTACAATGAGCAGTTCTTC. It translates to CAWGTENSYNEQFF.

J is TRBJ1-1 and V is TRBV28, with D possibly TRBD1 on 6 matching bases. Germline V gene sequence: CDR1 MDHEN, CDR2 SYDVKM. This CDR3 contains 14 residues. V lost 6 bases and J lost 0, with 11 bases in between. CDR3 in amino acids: CASRATGMNTEAFF. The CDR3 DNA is TGTGCCAGCAGGGCAACAGGGATGAACACTGAAGCTTTCTTT.

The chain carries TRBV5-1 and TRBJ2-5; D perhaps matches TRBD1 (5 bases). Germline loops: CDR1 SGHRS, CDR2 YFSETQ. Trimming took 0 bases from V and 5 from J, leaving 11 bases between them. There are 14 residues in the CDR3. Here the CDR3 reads CASSLGTRVETQYF. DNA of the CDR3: TGCGCCAGCAGCTTGGGCACCAGGGTGGAGACCCAGTACTTC.

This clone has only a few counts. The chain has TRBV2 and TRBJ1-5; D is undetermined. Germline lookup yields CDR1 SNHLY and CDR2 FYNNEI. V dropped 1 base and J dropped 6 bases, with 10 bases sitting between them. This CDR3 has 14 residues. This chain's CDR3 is CASSEGGRFQPQHF. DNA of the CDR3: TGTGCCAGCAGTGAAGGAGGCCGTTTTCAGCCCCAGCATTTT.

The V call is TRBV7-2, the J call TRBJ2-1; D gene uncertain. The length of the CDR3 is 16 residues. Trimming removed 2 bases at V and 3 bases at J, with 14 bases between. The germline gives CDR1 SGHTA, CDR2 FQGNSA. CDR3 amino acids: CASSLMSGIVYNEQFF. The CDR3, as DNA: TGTGCCAGCAGCTTAATGTCGGGTATAGTCTACAATGAGCAGTTCTTC.

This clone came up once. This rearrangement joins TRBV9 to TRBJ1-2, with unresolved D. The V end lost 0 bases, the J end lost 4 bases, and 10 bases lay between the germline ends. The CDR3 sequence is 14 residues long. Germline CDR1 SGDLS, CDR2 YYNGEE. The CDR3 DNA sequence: TGTGCCAGCAGCGTAGCTTCAGTTACCTATGGCTACACCTTC. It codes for CASSVASVTYGYTF.